The present T cell receptor (beta chain) was sequenced within a study of blood T cell repertoires in COVID-19. Across the whole study: Sites across the United States, Italy and Spain contributed samples from acute and convalescent COVID-19. Sources were T cells, B-cell-depleted T cells, or PBMCs; the material itself was cDNA or gDNA.

Original processing methods: Estimates of nucleated cell counts were drawn from the amplification of reference gene primers. Sequencing used immunoSEQ multiplex PCR; TCRdb keeps in-frame clones, though not all of them. Clone size and the V and J calls come from that table; the DNA yielded D and trimming. The data show some 230,000 clones, with 85% to 90% seen just once and more than 8.5% held by the top ten. Trimming removed 6 bases from V and 8 bases from J, with 22 bases in between. From germline, CDR1 is LNHDA and CDR2 SQIVND (reference sequence). The CDR3 consists of 15 residues. The specimen was peripheral blood. The genes are TRBV19 and TRBJ1-2; D remains unclear. The sequence was obtained from a woman aged 50 to 65 with COVID-19, enrolled during active disease. In DNA form, the CDR3 reads TGTGCCAGTAGCCCCATCGATGGAGAATGGAGCGGCTACACCTTC. It encodes CASSPIDGEWSGYTF.